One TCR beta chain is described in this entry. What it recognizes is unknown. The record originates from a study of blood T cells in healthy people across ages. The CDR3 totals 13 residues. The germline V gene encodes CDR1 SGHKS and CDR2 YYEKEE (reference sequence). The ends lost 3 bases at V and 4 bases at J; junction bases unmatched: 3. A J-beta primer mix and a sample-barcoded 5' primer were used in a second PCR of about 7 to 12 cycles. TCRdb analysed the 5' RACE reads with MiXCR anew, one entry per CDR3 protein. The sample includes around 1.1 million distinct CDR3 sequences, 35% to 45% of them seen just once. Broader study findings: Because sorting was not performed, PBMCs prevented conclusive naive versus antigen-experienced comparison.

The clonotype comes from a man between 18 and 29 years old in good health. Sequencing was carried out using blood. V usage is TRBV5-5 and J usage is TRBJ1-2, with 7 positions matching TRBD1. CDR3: CASSSGQFYGYTF. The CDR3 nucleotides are TGTGCCAGCAGCTCGGGACAGTTCTATGGCTACACCTTC.